Listed below are T cell receptor beta chains from one sample, sequenced in a study of blood T cell repertoires in COVID-19. Assay used: immunoSEQ multiplex PCR; TCRdb lists only in-frame clones, some missing. The data contain some 120,000 clones, around 88% of them seen just once; the ten biggest clones take up 15% to 20%. The source material was peripheral blood. These receptors were collected from a woman aged 50 to 60 who had recovered from COVID-19. Both conserved end residues are trimmed from each CDR3. Fields, in order: J gene, clone size, V gene, CDR3 protein. The size entry is marked missing in some rows and otherwise reads once, few, many or a size class.

J gene: TRBJ2-1; clone size: -; V gene: TRBV5-1; CDR3 protein: ASSFAGGGNEQF
J gene: TRBJ1-1; clone size: -; V gene: TRBV11-3; CDR3 protein: ASSSRGFEAF
J gene: TRBJ2-5; clone size: -; V gene: TRBV24-1; CDR3 protein: ATSDPGRGGETQY
J gene: TRBJ2-7; clone size: -; V gene: TRBV11-2; CDR3 protein: ASSSALGGRNPYEQY
J gene: TRBJ2-1; clone size: -; V gene: TRBV11-3; CDR3 protein: ASSASGRGYNEQF
J gene: TRBJ1-5; clone size: once; V gene: TRBV2; CDR3 protein: ASSVSPSNQPQH
J gene: TRBJ1-1; clone size: once; V gene: TRBV12-3/TRBV12-4; CDR3 protein: ASKAGLNTEAF
J gene: TRBJ1-6; clone size: -; V gene: TRBV13; CDR3 protein: ASSSGPLRRDQKPLH
J gene: TRBJ2-7; clone size: -; V gene: TRBV10-3; CDR3 protein: AIQADRDKYEQY
J gene: TRBJ2-7; clone size: -; V gene: TRBV28; CDR3 protein: ASSFPQNEQY
J gene: TRBJ1-5; clone size: -; V gene: TRBV2; CDR3 protein: ASSNEYEPQH
J gene: TRBJ2-5; clone size: -; V gene: TRBV7-6; CDR3 protein: ASSYSTGGYQETQY
J gene: TRBJ1-2; clone size: -; V gene: TRBV19; CDR3 protein: ASGLLQGARWYGYT
J gene: TRBJ2-5; clone size: -; V gene: TRBV2; CDR3 protein: ASSGGGARVETQY
J gene: TRBJ1-1; clone size: few; V gene: TRBV12-3/TRBV12-4; CDR3 protein: ASSPQNTEAF
J gene: TRBJ1-1; clone size: -; V gene: TRBV19; CDR3 protein: ASSLIQGKGRTEAF
J gene: TRBJ2-1; clone size: few; V gene: TRBV6-5; CDR3 protein: ASSSPLTGDEQF
J gene: TRBJ1-2; clone size: -; V gene: TRBV4-2; CDR3 protein: ASTAGQGYYGYT
J gene: TRBJ2-1; clone size: -; V gene: TRBV12-3/TRBV12-4; CDR3 protein: ATRAGVYNEQF
J gene: TRBJ1-6; clone size: -; V gene: TRBV6-5; CDR3 protein: ASSYGRTVYNSPLH
J gene: TRBJ1-2; clone size: -; V gene: TRBV6-5; CDR3 protein: ASSSGQGWHYGYT
J gene: TRBJ1-5; clone size: few; V gene: TRBV30; CDR3 protein: AWSRQGSGQPQH
J gene: TRBJ2-1; clone size: -; V gene: TRBV3-1/TRBV3-2; CDR3 protein: ASSLLLAGTFNEQF
J gene: TRBJ1-5; clone size: few; V gene: TRBV7-8; CDR3 protein: ASSLEAGGRQPQH
J gene: TRBJ1-5; clone size: -; V gene: TRBV15; CDR3 protein: ATSRDSSNQPQH
J gene: TRBJ1-6; clone size: -; V gene: TRBV7-2; CDR3 protein: ASSLGASPLH
J gene: TRBJ2-2; clone size: -; V gene: TRBV19; CDR3 protein: ASSIETGRGTGELF
J gene: TRBJ2-7; clone size: -; V gene: TRBV3-1/TRBV3-2; CDR3 protein: ASSHIPPLAGGTFYEQY
J gene: TRBJ2-1; clone size: -; V gene: TRBV7-2; CDR3 protein: ASRGTDYNEQF
J gene: TRBJ2-1; clone size: once; V gene: TRBV24-1; CDR3 protein: ATSHGGASYNEQF
J gene: TRBJ2-7; clone size: -; V gene: TRBV12-5; CDR3 protein: ASGRPGGGSKSYSYEQY